This record looks at one T cell receptor (beta chain) sequence and its context. The target antigen is unknown. The junction and the germline gene differ at one end; a read error may be behind it. These data come from a study of T cell repertoires in cytomegalovirus infection. Study as a whole: CMV epitopes that were recently identified and HLA-C-restricted were used alongside well-studied HLA-B-restricted ones. Study conclusions and caveats: Identification of carriers of CMV plus the relevant HLA was performed using cumulative public TCR beta family frequency. Within the response measured ex vivo, HLA-C-restricted CMV-specific TCR beta clonotypes were dominant.

CDR3 length: 15 residues. Germline V gene sequence: CDR1 LNHDA, CDR2 SQIVND (reference sequence). TCRdb reprocessed the reads with MiXCR, giving one entry per CDR3 protein. In the table there are about 900,000 distinct CDR3 sequences, around 30% of which are singletons. The V call is TRBV19, the J call TRBJ2-1, with D uncertain. This receptor was obtained from a human donor in good health (CMV status not recorded). Some clones in this sample may be carry-over from other donors' samples. The sequenced sample was cultured CD8+ T cells from PBMCs, obtained from culture after CMV antigen stimulation. CDR3 sequence (DNA): TGTGTCAGTAGTATAGTACCGCCACAATACAATGAGCAGTTCTTC. This translates into CVSSIVPPQYNEQFF.